Shown below are 14 T cell receptor beta chains from a single sample sequenced in a study of control samples from healthy donors and cancer patients. Clones were sequenced by immunoSEQ multiplex PCR, and TCRdb holds only the in-frame ones, with some missing. The table has around 130,000 clones, just under 90% seen once; the top ten hold around an eighth. What was sequenced was blood. The origin of the receptors is a young man in good health.

The chain couples TRBV5-8 to TRBJ2-5, with TRBD2 matching over 14 bases. This CDR3 has 18 amino acids. V trimming: 0 bases; J trimming: 5 bases; junction bases outside the gene matches: 9. Germline assignment: CDR1 SGHTS and CDR2 YDEGEE. The CDR3 DNA sequence: TGTGCCAGCAGCTTGGTTTCCGGACTAGCGGGGGGTTTGGAGACCCAGTACTTC. It encodes CASSLVSGLAGGLETQYF.

The chain recombines TRBV7-2 with TRBJ1-5, with 7 bases aligning to TRBD1. The trim removed 4 bases at V and 4 bases at J, leaving 4 bases unmatched. Germline loops: CDR1 SGHTA, CDR2 FQGNSA. CDR3 size: 14 residues. CDR3 nucleotides: TGTGCCAGCAGCTCTCAGGGGGTAAATCAGCCCCAGCATTTT. Translated: CASSSQGVNQPQHF. The full variable domain, in which reference TRBV7-2 and TRBJ1-5 provide the parts outside the CDR3, is GAGVSQSPSNKVTEKGKDVELRCDPISGHTALYWYRQSLGQGLEFLIYFQGNSAPDKSGLPSDRFSAERTGGSVSTLTIQRTQQEDSAVYLCASSSQGVNQPQHFGDGTRLSIL.

The chain combines TRBV24-1 with TRBJ1-1, with unresolved D. The CDR3 covers 13 residues. Germline CDR1 KGHDR, CDR2 SFDVKD. Trimming pared 2 bases from V and 2 bases from J, leaving 5 bases between. The CDR3 DNA reads TGTGCCACCAGTGATTCGTCCAACACTGAAGCTTTCTTT. It is translated as CATSDSSNTEAFF.

With regard to this clone: Germline and junction disagree at one end, which may indicate a read error. The rearrangement uses TRBV6-2 or TRBV6-3 and TRBJ1-2, with D uncertain. The CDR3 is 11 amino acids. Germline loops: CDR1 MNHEY, CDR2 SVGEGT. The CDR3 here is CASSSERISFF. CDR3 coding DNA: TGTGCCAGCAGTTCCGAGAGAATTTCATTCTTC.

The count of this clone is one. The rearrangement uses TRBV5-1 and TRBJ2-1, with D perhaps matching TRBD2 (6 bases). Germline values: CDR1 SGHRS, CDR2 YFSETQ. CDR3 length: 15 amino acids. Trimming took off 4 bases at V and 7 bases at J, with 18 bases between the two ends. The CDR3 loop is CASSLGSGAGNEQFF. The CDR3 DNA reads TGCGCCAGCAGCCTGGGAAGCGGTGCGGGGAATGAGCAGTTCTTC.

This clone was seen only once. The chain has TRBV10-3 and TRBJ2-5; tentative D call: TRBD2 (6 bases). This CDR3 region has 13 residues. V was cut by 11 bases and J by 1 base, with 14 bases left in between. In germline, CDR1 is ENHRY, CDR2 SYGVKD. The CDR3 reads CASVRDFQETQYF. For the CDR3, the DNA is TGTGCCTCCGTCCGGGACTTCCAAGAGACCCAGTACTTC.

The CDR3 is CASSLMTDNYGYTF. DNA of the CDR3: TGTGCCAGCAGCTTGATGACGGATAACTATGGCTACACCTTC. The chain employs TRBV5-5 and TRBJ1-2; D remains ambiguous. The CDR3 length is 14 residues. The V gene's germline CDR1 is SGHKS and CDR2 YYEKEE (reference sequence). Trimming pared 1 base from V and 1 base from J, leaving 8 bases between.

The chain recombines TRBV18 with TRBJ1-5; TRBD1 aligns across 10 bases. The germline V gene has CDR1 KGHSH and CDR2 LQKENI. The CDR3 extends over 16 amino acids. Trimming removed 5 bases from V and 6 bases from J; junction bases left unmatched: 10. CDR3 residues: CASSYSGTGDGQPQHF. The CDR3 DNA reads TGTGCCAGCTCATACTCCGGGACAGGGGACGGTCAGCCCCAGCATTTT.

This chain connects TRBV5-1 to TRBJ2-3; D is perhaps TRBD1 or TRBD2 (5 bases each). Trimming left V 2 bases short and J 6 bases short, with 13 bases between. The CDR3 consists of 14 residues. From germline, CDR1 is SGHRS and CDR2 YFSETQ. The CDR3, as DNA: TGCGCCAGCAGCTTCACCCGGGACGCCGATACGCAGTATTTT. Protein: CASSFTRDADTQYF. Together with reference TRBV5-1 and TRBJ2-3, the CDR3 gives the full variable domain: KAGVTQTPRYLIKTRGQQVTLSCSPISGHRSVSWYQQTPGQGLQFLFEYFSETQRNKGNFPGRFSGRQFSNSRSEMNVSTLELGDSALYLCASSFTRDADTQYFGPGTRLTVL.

The V gene is TRBV6-1, the J gene TRBJ2-1; D is uncertain. The CDR3 spans 16 residues. Germline CDR1 reads MNHNS; CDR2 reads SASEGT. Trimming took 0 bases from V and 4 from J, leaving 13 bases between them. The CDR3 region is CASSEARGRLYNEQFF. The CDR3 DNA reads as TGTGCCAGCAGTGAAGCGCGCGGCAGACTTTACAATGAGCAGTTCTTC.

This sequence joins TRBV7-9 and TRBJ2-1, with D perhaps matching TRBD1 (5 bases). V lost 5 bases, J lost 5 bases, and 16 bases lay in between. The germline gives CDR1 SEHNR, CDR2 FQNEAQ (reference sequence). CDR3 length: 15 amino acids. The CDR3 loop reads CASSVQVTLNNEQFF. DNA of the CDR3: TGTGCCAGCAGCGTACAGGTGACCCTTAACAATGAGCAGTTCTTC.

This clone was seen just once. The chain is built from TRBV25-1 and TRBJ2-3, with D perhaps assigned TRBD1 or TRBD2 (5 bases each). The CDR3 is 15 amino acids. V was clipped by 3 bases and J by 2 bases, with 12 bases between them. Germline V lookup: CDR1 MGHDK, CDR2 SYGVNS. The CDR3 sequence is CASSDLGEPTDTQYF. DNA of the CDR3: TGTGCCAGCAGTGATTTGGGGGAACCCACAGATACGCAGTATTTT.

The gene calls are TRBV10-3 and TRBJ1-6; 7 positions match TRBD1. The length of the CDR3 is 15 residues. V dropped 4 bases and J dropped 6; count of bases not matched to a gene: 6. Germline V gene sequence: CDR1 ENHRY, CDR2 SYGVKD. Written as DNA, the CDR3 is TGTGCCATCAGTGGAGGGACAGAACCTAATTCACCCCTCCACTTT. This translates into CAISGGTEPNSPLHF.

The chain joins TRBV7-9 to TRBJ1-2, with D maybe TRBD1 (6 bases). Germline V CDR1 and CDR2: SEHNR, FQNEAQ (reference sequence). Trimming removed 0 bases at V and 5 bases at J, with 7 bases between. The CDR3 runs to 13 residues. The CDR3 loop reads CASSLAGGYGYTF. Written as DNA, the CDR3 is TGTGCCAGCAGCTTAGCAGGGGGTTATGGCTACACCTTC.